The clone carrying this TCR beta chain was seen many times. One entry per CDR3 protein, called by TCRdb with MiXCR from the 5' RACE reads. This sample yields approximately 250,000 distinct CDR3 sequences, of which around 25% are seen a single time; approximately 0.61% belongs to the top ten. Per the germline V gene, CDR1 is DFQATT and CDR2 is SNEGSKA (reference sequence). Between the trimmed V and J ends, which lost 3 bases and 0 bases, there was a span of 5 bases. This CDR3 is built from 13 residues. The sample originates from a study of CD8 T cells in ankylosing spondylitis. This clonotype originated in a male donor with ankylosing spondylitis or in good health (not recorded which). The chain is built from TRBV20-1 and TRBJ1-4; D call uncertain. The sample taken for sequencing was blood, either unsorted or a sorted T cell fraction (not recorded which). The CDR3 sequence: CSASGSTNEKLFF. The CDR3, as DNA: TGCAGTGCTAGCGGTTCAACTAATGAAAAACTGTTTTTT.